The clone carrying this TCR beta chain was seen only once. CDR3 length equals 15 residues. The germline V gene encodes CDR1 LGHNA and CDR2 YSLEER. Trimming removed 1 base from V and 6 bases from J, with 13 bases in between. The sample belongs to a study of cytomegalovirus exposure and HLA in healthy donors. The study ran its PCR with 60 Vbeta and 13 Jbeta primers. TCRdb's table, derived via immunoSEQ multiplex PCR, lists solely in-frame clones and lacks some. The sample shows 150,000 to 250,000 clones, 70% to 85% of them seen only once. This clonotype was sampled from a boy between 2 and 10 years old in good health and CMV-seronegative. The chain links TRBV4-3 to TRBJ1-5; D is uncertain. The sequencing input was PBMCs. CDR3 in DNA: TGCGCCAGCAGCCAAGGGCGAGGGCCTCTTCAGCCCCAGCATTTT. It yields the protein CASSQGRGPLQPQHF.